The clone carrying this TCR beta chain was seen a few times. The entry originates in a study of quantifying T cell responses using KT2 cells. On the study more broadly: RNA was reverse transcribed with TCR alpha and beta constant-region primers. The second PCR was a qPCR stopped at a predetermined fluorescence threshold.

A single-stranded UMI oligo with SP2 sequence was ligated to cDNA 3' ends. The first PCR ran approximately 4 cycles with an equimolar RC1.1 and RC1.2 beta primer mix. TCRdb redid the calling of the UMI-ligation and nested PCR reads with MiXCR, one entry per CDR3 protein. Here the sample spans about 53,000 distinct CDR3 sequences, around an eighth being singletons. CDR1 and CDR2 (germline): SNHLY, FYNNEI. V dropped 3 bases and J dropped 4 bases, with 19 bases sitting between them. The CDR3 spans 18 residues. Known numbers of the T cell clone KT2 were added to PBMC. Fixed numbers of PBMC received varying amounts of KT2 cells.

The chain carries TRBV2 and TRBJ1-6, with D possibly being TRBD1 (5 bases). Sequencing was carried out using PBMCs spiked with cells of the T cell clone KT2. The receptor comes from a human donor. The CDR3 loop reads CASSENRRTLSYNSPLHF. In DNA form, the CDR3 reads TGTGCCAGCAGTGAGAACAGGAGAACCCTTTCATATAATTCACCCCTCCACTTT. The entire variable domain, with the rest obtained from reference TRBV2 and TRBJ1-6, is as follows: EPEVTQTPSHQVTQMGQEVILRCVPISNHLYFYWYRQILGQKVEFLVSFYNNEISEKSEIFDDQFSVERPDGSNFTLKIRSTKLEDSAMYFCASSENRRTLSYNSPLHFGNGTRLTVT.